This T cell receptor (beta chain) was obtained from a study of T cells in Graves' hyperthyroidism and ophthalmopathy. General study results and limits: A model of 13 V-J pairs discriminated ophthalmopathy from stable hyperthyroidism. Expanded thyroid clonotypes (above 0.001) were mostly also found in blood.

The CDR3 is made up of 18 amino acids. CDR1 is DFQATT and CDR2 is SNEGSKA in the germline V gene (reference sequence). Losses at the gene ends were 1 base for V and 0 bases for J; bases not matched to a gene: 12. Only a few counts were recorded for this clonotype. Its antigen is unknown. Amplified regions were TCR beta CDR3 sequences from RNA transcripts. The HTBI primer set drove a first-round RT-PCR of the TCR CDR3. TCRdb re-called the multiplex PCR reads through MiXCR, storing one row per CDR3 protein. Of about 620,000 distinct CDR3 sequences listed, around 15% are singletons. On the basis of clinical symptoms, serum thyroxine and TRAb, thyroid ultrasound and orbital computed tomography, diagnoses were made. PBMCs stemmed from about 9.5 ml fresh peripheral blood.

The sequenced sample consisted of blood. The source is a woman younger than 45 with Graves' hyperthyroidism. This chain joins TRBV20-1 and TRBJ2-1, with TRBD2 identical over 7 bases. CDR3 bases: TGCAGTGCTAGAGTCGCTACTAGCGCGCCGAGCTCCTACAATGAGCAGTTCTTC. Protein: CSARVATSAPSSYNEQFF.